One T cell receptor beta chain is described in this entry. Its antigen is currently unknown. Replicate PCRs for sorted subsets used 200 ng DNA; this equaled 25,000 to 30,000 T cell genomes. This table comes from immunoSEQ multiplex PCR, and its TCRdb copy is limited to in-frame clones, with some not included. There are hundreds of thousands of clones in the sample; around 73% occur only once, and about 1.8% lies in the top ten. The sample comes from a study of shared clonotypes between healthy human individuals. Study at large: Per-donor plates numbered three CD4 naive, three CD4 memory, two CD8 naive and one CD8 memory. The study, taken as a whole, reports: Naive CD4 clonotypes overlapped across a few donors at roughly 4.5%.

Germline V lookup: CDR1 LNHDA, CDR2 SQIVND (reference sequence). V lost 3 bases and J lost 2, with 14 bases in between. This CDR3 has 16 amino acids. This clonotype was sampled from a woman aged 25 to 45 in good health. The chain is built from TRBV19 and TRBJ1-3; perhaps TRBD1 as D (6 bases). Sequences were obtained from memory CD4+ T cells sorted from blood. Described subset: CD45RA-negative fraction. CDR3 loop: CASSISGTPTGNTIYF. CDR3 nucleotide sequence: TGTGCCAGTAGTATTAGTGGGACACCGACTGGAAACACCATATATTTT.